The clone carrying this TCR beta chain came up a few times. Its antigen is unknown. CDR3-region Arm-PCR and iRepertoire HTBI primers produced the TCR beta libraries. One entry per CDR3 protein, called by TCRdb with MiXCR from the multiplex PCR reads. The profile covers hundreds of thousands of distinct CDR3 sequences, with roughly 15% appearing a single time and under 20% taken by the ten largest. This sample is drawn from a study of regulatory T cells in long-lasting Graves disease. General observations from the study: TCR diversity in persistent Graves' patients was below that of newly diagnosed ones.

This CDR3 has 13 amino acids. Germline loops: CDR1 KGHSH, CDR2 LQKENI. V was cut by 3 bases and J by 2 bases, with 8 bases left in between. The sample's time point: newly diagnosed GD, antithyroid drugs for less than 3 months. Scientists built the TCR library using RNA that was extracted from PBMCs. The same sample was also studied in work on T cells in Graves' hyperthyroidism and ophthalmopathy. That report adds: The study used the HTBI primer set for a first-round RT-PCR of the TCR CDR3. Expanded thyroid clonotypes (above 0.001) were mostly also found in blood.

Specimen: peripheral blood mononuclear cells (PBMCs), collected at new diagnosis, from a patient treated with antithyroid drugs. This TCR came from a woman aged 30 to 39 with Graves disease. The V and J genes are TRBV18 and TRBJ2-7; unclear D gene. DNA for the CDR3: TGTGCCAGCTCACCCATGAACGCCTACGAGCAGTACTTC. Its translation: CASSPMNAYEQYF.